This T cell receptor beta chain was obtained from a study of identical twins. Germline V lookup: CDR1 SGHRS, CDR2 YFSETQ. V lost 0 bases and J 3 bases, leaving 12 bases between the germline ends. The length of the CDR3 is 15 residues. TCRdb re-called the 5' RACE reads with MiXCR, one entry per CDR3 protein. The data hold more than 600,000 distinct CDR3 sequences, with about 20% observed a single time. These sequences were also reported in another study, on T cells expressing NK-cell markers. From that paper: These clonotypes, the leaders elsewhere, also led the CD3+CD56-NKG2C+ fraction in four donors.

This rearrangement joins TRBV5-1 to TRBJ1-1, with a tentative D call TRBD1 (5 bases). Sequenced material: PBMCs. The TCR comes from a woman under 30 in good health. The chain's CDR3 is CASSLEGGGYTEAFF. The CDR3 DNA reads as TGCGCCAGCAGCTTGGAAGGCGGGGGATACACTGAAGCTTTCTTT.